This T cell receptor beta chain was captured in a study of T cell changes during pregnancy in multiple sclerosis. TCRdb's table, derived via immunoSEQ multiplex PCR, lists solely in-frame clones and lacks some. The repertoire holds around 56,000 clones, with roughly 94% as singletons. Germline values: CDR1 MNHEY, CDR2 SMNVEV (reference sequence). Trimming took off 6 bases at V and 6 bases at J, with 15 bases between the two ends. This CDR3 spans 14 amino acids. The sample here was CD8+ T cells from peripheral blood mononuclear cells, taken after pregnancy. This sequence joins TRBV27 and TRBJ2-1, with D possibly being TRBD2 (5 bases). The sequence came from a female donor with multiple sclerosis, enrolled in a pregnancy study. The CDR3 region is CASSPRGPSNEQFF. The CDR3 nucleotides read TGTGCCAGCAGCCCACGAGGGCCGTCCAATGAGCAGTTCTTC.